Below, 9 T cell receptor beta chains from the same sample are listed, as sequenced in a study of cytomegalovirus exposure and HLA in healthy donors. The PCR contained 60 Vbeta and 13 Jbeta primers. Generated by immunoSEQ multiplex PCR, the TCRdb table keeps only in-frame clones and is missing some. The repertoire shows some 110,000 clones; the top ten hold roughly 3.5%. Sequencing was performed on PBMCs. The receptors stem from a man younger than 40 in good health and CMV-seronegative.

The rearrangement links TRBV5-6 to TRBJ2-6; D may be TRBD1 (6 bases). This CDR3 has 15 residues. Germline V CDR1 and CDR2: SGHDT, YYEEEE. The ends were cut back, 5 bases at V and 0 bases at J, with 9 bases in the middle. CDR3 nucleotide sequence: TGTGCCAGCAGGCTACAGGGCTCTGGGGCCAACGTCCTGACTTTC. Translation: CASRLQGSGANVLTF.

The V gene is TRBV2, the J gene TRBJ2-7; the match to TRBD1 covers 7 bases. The CDR3 totals 17 residues. Unmatched junction bases numbered 12, after V lost 1 base and J lost 3 bases. Germline V gives CDR1 SNHLY, CDR2 FYNNEI. The CDR3 bases are TGTGCCAGCAGTGAAGTGACCGGGACAGATTACTACTACGAGCAGTACTTC. It codes for CASSEVTGTDYYYEQYF.

CDR3 coding DNA: TGTGCCAGCAGCAAGCCCGGGACACTCAACACCTACGAGCAGTACTTC. Amino acid sequence: CASSKPGTLNTYEQYF. The chain recombines TRBV11-2 with TRBJ2-7; perhaps TRBD1 as D (6 bases). CDR3 length equals 16 residues. V was pared by 5 bases and J by 2 bases, with 19 bases between. Germline V gives CDR1 SGHAT, CDR2 FQNNGV.

The CDR3 loop reads CAITMGQLNTEAFF. Written as DNA, the CDR3 is TGTGCCATCACCATGGGACAGCTGAACACTGAAGCTTTCTTT. The chain recombines TRBV6-5 with TRBJ1-1; 7 bases are shared with TRBD1. The germline V gene has CDR1 MNHEY and CDR2 SVGAGI. V lost 10 bases to trimming and J lost 0 bases; unmatched junction nucleotides: 8. The CDR3 extends over 14 amino acids.

The chain couples TRBV5-1 to TRBJ2-7, with 11 bases fitting TRBD2. The J segment lost 3 bases and the V segment lost 5 bases, leaving 4 bases of the junction unmatched. Germline CDR1 is SGHRS and CDR2 is YFSETQ. The CDR3 is made up of 14 amino acids. CDR3 amino acids: CASSSGTSGYEQYF. In nucleotides, the CDR3 is TGCGCCAGCAGTTCGGGGACTAGCGGCTACGAGCAGTACTTC.

This rearrangement joins TRBV7-7 to TRBJ2-5; D ambiguous. The germline V gene has CDR1 SSHAT and CDR2 FNYEAQ (reference sequence). The CDR3 extends over 14 amino acids. V gave up 5 bases and J gave up 5 bases, with 15 bases separating them. The CDR3 coding sequence is TGTGCCAGCAGCCCCCGGCTTGAGGTGGAGACCCAGTACTTC. It is translated as CASSPRLEVETQYF. Complete variable domain (other parts from reference TRBV7-7 and TRBJ2-5): GAGVSQSPRYKVTKRGQDVTLRCDPISSHATLYWYQQALGQGPEFLTYFNYEAQPDKSGLPSDRFSAERPEGSISTLTIQRTEQRDSAMYRCASSPRLEVETQYFGPGTRLLVL.

The genes are TRBV10-3 and TRBJ2-5; 12 bases map to TRBD1. The germline CDR1 and CDR2 sequences are ENHRY and SYGVKD. This CDR3 contains 13 residues. V was pared by 10 bases and J by 4 bases, with 4 bases of the junction left unmatched. DNA for the CDR3: TGTGCCACGGGACAGGGGGCTGGAGAGACCCAGTACTTC. It translates to CATGQGAGETQYF.

This sequence joins TRBV7-2 and TRBJ1-2, with D hard to call. The V end was cut by 1 base, the J end by 5 bases, with 8 bases between. CDR1 is SGHTA and CDR2 is FQGNSA in the germline V gene. This CDR3 has 13 residues. CDR3 amino acids: CASSLGGVYGYTF. CDR3 nucleotide sequence: TGTGCCAGCAGCTTAGGCGGGGTATATGGCTACACCTTC.

The rearrangement links TRBV12-5 to TRBJ2-2; TRBD1 might be the D (5 bases). The CDR3 sequence is 12 residues long. Per the germline V gene, CDR1 is LGHNT and CDR2 is FRNRAP. V lost 5 bases, J lost 7 bases, and 8 bases lay in between. CDR3 nucleotide sequence: TGTGCTAGTGGTCTCCAGGGCGGGGAGCTGTTTTTT. Encoded protein: CASGLQGGELFF.